These T cell receptor beta chains were read from a single sample in a study of T cell responses to AZD1222 COVID-19 vaccine. The method was immunoSEQ multiplex PCR; TCRdb's version includes in-frame clones alone and lacks a portion of them. The table includes 98,000 or so clones, more than 70% detected once. The specimen comprised peripheral blood, sampled 28 days after the second AZD1222 dose. These receptors originate from an adult who received the AZD1222 COVID-19 vaccine. The CDR3 runs from the conserved cysteine through the conserved F or W. D genes are given only for firm matches. Size tells how often a clone was seen (once, few, many) or the class of an expanded clone, and some rows leave it out.

>NA|TRBV29-1|13|NA|TRBJ1-4
TGCAGCGTTGCTGTGGGGCTTAATGAAAAACTGTTTTTT
CSVAVGLNEKLFF
>NA|TRBV6-5|14|NA|TRBJ2-2
TGTGCCAGCAGCCTTCAAGTGAACACCGGGGAGCTGTTTTTT
CASSLQVNTGELFF
>NA|TRBV6-6|12|NA|TRBJ2-7
TGTGCCAGCGGGGGAGACTCCTACGAGCAGTACTTC
CASGGDSYEQYF
>NA|TRBV2|17|NA|TRBJ2-2
TGTGCCAGCAGTGGGGGCTCCAGGGACGAGGACACCGGGGAGCTGTTTTTT
CASSGGSRDEDTGELFF
>TRBD1|TRBV19|14|NA|TRBJ1-5
TGTGCCAGTAGTACGGACAGGGCTTTTCAGCCCCAGCATTTT
CASSTDRAFQPQHF
>NA|TRBV5-6|16|NA|TRBJ2-1
TGTGCCAGCAGCTTGGAGGTCGCCACTAACTACAATGAGCAGTTCTTC
CASSLEVATNYNEQFF
>NA|TRBV3-1/TRBV3-2|13|NA|TRBJ2-5
TGTGCCAGCAGCCAAGGTTACCAAGAGACCCAGTACTTC
CASSQGYQETQYF
>NA|TRBV7-2|12|NA|TRBJ2-5
TGTGCCAGCAGCTTATTAAGGGGGACCCAGTACTTC
CASSLLRGTQYF
>NA|TRBV4-1|14|few|TRBJ2-7
TGCGCCAGCAGCCGCCTGGGCAGACGTCTCGAGCAGTACTTC
CASSRLGRRLEQYF
>TRBD1|TRBV3-1/TRBV3-2|15|NA|TRBJ1-5
TGTGCCAGCAGCCAAGTAGGAGGGGGCCCTCAGCCCCAGCATTTT
CASSQVGGGPQPQHF
>TRBD1|TRBV6-1|16|NA|TRBJ1-3
TGTGCCAGCAGTGGGACAGGGGTTAGCTCTGGAAACACCATATATTTT
CASSGTGVSSGNTIYF
>NA|TRBV27|16|NA|TRBJ2-7
TGTGCCAGCAGTTTATCCCCACAGGGTTCCACCTACGAGCAGTACTTC
CASSLSPQGSTYEQYF
>NA|TRBV27|16|NA|TRBJ1-4
TGTGCCAGCAGTTTATCGCTGCGGGGGGCTAGTGAAAAACTGTTTTTT
CASSLSLRGASEKLFF
>NA|TRBV4-1|15|few|TRBJ2-7
TGCGCCAGCAGCCAACCCCGGGACTCTCAGTACGAGCAGTACTTC
CASSQPRDSQYEQYF
>TRBD2|TRBV27|18|NA|TRBJ2-1
TGTGCCAGCAGTTTTGGACTAGCGGGAGGCAGGTCCTACAATGAGCAGTTCTTC
CASSFGLAGGRSYNEQFF
>NA|TRBV5-1|16|NA|TRBJ2-1
TGCGCCAGCAGCTTGCACGGGGAGAGCTCCTACAATGAGCAGTTCTTC
CASSLHGESSYNEQFF
>TRBD1|TRBV9|13|NA|TRBJ1-1
TGTGCCAGCAGCGCCGGACAGGACACTGAAGCTTTCTTT
CASSAGQDTEAFF
>TRBD2|TRBV2|14|NA|TRBJ2-7
TGTGCCAGCAGTGATGCTAGCGGAGCCTACGAGCAGTACTTC
CASSDASGAYEQYF
>NA|TRBV5-1|16|once|TRBJ2-1
TGCGCCAGCAGCCCCAGCGGTCTTAGCTCCTACAATGAGCAGTTCTTC
CASSPSGLSSYNEQFF
>NA|TRBV3-1/TRBV3-2|17|few|TRBJ2-7
TGTGCCAGCAGCCAAGATCTCGTCTACGACAGTTCGTACGAGCAGTACTTC
CASSQDLVYDSSYEQYF
>NA|TRBV5-1|14|NA|TRBJ2-7
TGCGCCAGCAGCTTATTTGAAGGGAGTAACGAGCAGTACTTC
CASSLFEGSNEQYF
>TRBD1|TRBV29-1|14|NA|TRBJ1-4
TGCAGCGTTGAAGCGACAGGGAATAATGAAAAACTGTTTTTT
CSVEATGNNEKLFF
>TRBD2|TRBV5-1|17|NA|TRBJ2-7
TGCGCCAGCAGCCAAAACCCCCTGGCGGGAGGGCCTATCGAGCAGTACTTC
CASSQNPLAGGPIEQYF
>NA|TRBV5-8|14|NA|TRBJ2-5
TGTGCCAGCAGCTTAAGACACCCGCAAGAGACCCAGTACTTC
CASSLRHPQETQYF